The entry below describes one T cell receptor beta chain. Its cognate antigen has yet to be identified. Base qualities are not provided; no much larger clone lies one nucleotide away. Libraries were prepared through the immunoSEQ multiplex PCR assay. The multiplex PCR relied on a mix of 60 forward primers for TCR Vbeta segments and 13 reverse primers for TCR Jbeta segments. The CDR3 region of rearranged TCR beta genes was amplified from genomic DNA with a multiplex PCR assay. On the Illumina HiSeq System, the amplified TCR beta libraries were sequenced as 87-base-pair reads. In the source study's methods: Across the 670 or so repertoires, a later analysis counted 75 million to 90 million unique TCR beta chains, about 10 million of which were shared by at least two donors. Raw reads were error-corrected and collapsed into unique sequences by a nearest-neighbor algorithm in which closely related sequences were merged to remove PCR and sequencing errors. To assign V, D and J gene segments, CDR3 sequences were aligned to IMGT reference sequences. For a sequence to be retained, at least a six-nucleotide match to both a V gene segment and a J gene segment was required. Rearrangements were called productive when the CDR3 lacked stop codons and stayed in frame with V and J; all others were non-productive. CDR3 was defined by IMGT convention, running from the second conserved V-encoded cysteine to the conserved J-encoded phenylalanine. The earlier analysis of roughly 590 of the donors excluded sequences that lacked an unambiguous match to a single V gene segment. In an earlier analysis of about 590 of the donors, a V segment was called functional when productive rearrangements were above 56.7%, and segregating when the standard deviation between donors exceeded 5%. A statistical classification framework was built to diagnose cytomegalovirus status from the catalog of TCR beta chain sequences. V and J gene assignment, in a later analysis, came from comparing TCR nucleotide sequences with IMGT/GENE-DB human TR gene sequences. A later analysis assigned CDR3 sequences and most-parsimonious VDJ recombination scenarios with the TCRdist pipeline. In a later analysis, each TCR beta chain was defined by its CDR3 amino acid sequence together with its V-gene family, and reads lacking a unique V-gene family were excluded. To address suspected cross-contamination and a sequencing artifact, a later analysis removed over 500 highly shared, low-generation-probability nucleotide sequences. In a later analysis, a clonal expansion index was calculated for each public chain from normalized within-repertoire ranks of inferred template counts. In a later analysis, generation probabilities were computed using a VDJ recombination model fitted to out-of-frame rearrangements, and the results were checked against IGoR. In a later analysis, TCR-TCR, TCR-HLA and TCR-CMV co-occurrence was scored with hypergeometric tests, and a repertoire-size bias correction was applied to TCR pairs. In a later analysis, false discovery rates were estimated by permuting HLA or CMV assignments 20 times. A later analysis grouped co-occurring TCRs with DBSCAN, adding TCRdist sequence similarity when clustering within HLA-allele-positive subsets. Repertoires with fewer than 30,000 or more than 120,000 public chains were left out of co-occurrence clustering, as were a handful of repertoires with anomalous nucleotide sharing. TCRdb carries this immuneACCESS record with in-frame sequences only. Its versions omit some clonotypes, under half of them owing to an unresolved V gene in the studies checked, with the rest unexplained. The D gene and trimming were derived from the DNA, and the V and J assignments and clone size from that table. For this sample there are about 120,000 clones; roughly 9.9% appear just once. Jointly, the top ten make up approximately 3% of the sample.

The data stem from a study of cytomegalovirus exposure and HLA in healthy donors (dated by TCRdb to the late 2010s). For the wider study: In an earlier analysis of around 540 of the donors, under 300 Gb of sequence data and approximately 100 million unique TCR beta sequences from about 179 million T cells were reported. Around 300 gigabases of sequencing data and around 87 million unique TCR sequences were included in an early release covering several hundred HLA-typed donors. The genetic ancestry cluster associated with self-reported Caucasian donors included approximately 85% of the 398 genotyped donors. The study aimed to test whether signatures of past pathogen exposure could be identified by cataloging public T cell receptors. Using immunosequencing, the study profiled T cell repertoires from 500 to 800 subjects and related those repertoires to cytomegalovirus serostatus. Along with the roughly 670-subject first cohort, a separate validation cohort of around 120 different subjects was used. The study combined high-throughput TCR immunosequencing, statistical association of individual TCRs with disease status, and machine learning to predict cytomegalovirus infection status. A later analysis re-examined previously published TCR beta repertoires from more than 600 donors and added high-resolution HLA genotyping to investigate patterns of TCR occurrence. Rather than using new phenotypic data, the later analysis identified candidate immune exposures from TCR beta sequences and from how often those sequences occurred across donors. An earlier analysis of 500 to 650 of the donors applied high-throughput TCR beta sequencing to assess whether each TCR beta V gene segment acted as functional or pseudogenic. Donor age, sex, ethnicity and CMV serostatus were compiled alongside the repertoire data. A later genetic analysis used genome-wide SNP genotypes for about 60% of the roughly 700 donors, treating that subset as a discovery cohort. All discovery cohort repertoires had been generated on a single sequencing platform. HLA typing covered class I and class II loci at four-digit resolution. Typing coverage varied by locus: roughly 620-630 donors for A, B, C, DRB1 and DQB1; 522 for DQA1; some 610 for DPA1; 450 to 480 for DPB1. Because of strong linkage in the cohort, roughly five DR-DQ haplotypes were treated as single units for association and clustering. Among 398 genotyped donors of the cohort, an average of approximately 220,000 unique TCR beta nucleotide sequences was sequenced per donor, of which 15% to 20% were non-productive.

V is cut by 5 bases and J by 5 bases, and the space between the germline ends is 18 bases. Including cysteine and phenylalanine, the CDR3 has 16 amino acids. Only CDR3 DNA remains: 48 bases, in frame from the first base. Based on the germline V gene, the CDR1 and CDR2 sequences are MGHRA and YSYEKL. The cohort consisted of 650 to 700 healthy bone marrow donors. All cohort members were sampled while nominally healthy, although unrecorded immune exposures were likely present. The donor tested CMV seronegative and was one of the 352 seronegative cohort members. Every donor gave a peripheral blood sample, and the peripheral blood mononuclear cells from that sample were used for TCR beta sequencing. Genomic DNA was extracted from the blood cell samples with the Qiagen DNeasy Blood Extraction Kit. On the study overall, not on this receptor specifically: A later analysis reported that several top co-occurrence clusters appeared linked to parvovirus B19, influenza, CMV and Epstein-Barr virus. According to the authors, the approach could potentially be generalized to other disease states and immunological phenotypes. In an earlier analysis of approximately 590 of the donors, most TCR beta V segments appeared in productive rearrangements about 87% or about 30% of the time, broadly matching IMGT annotations. Specific HLA alleles were associated with about 17,000 TCR beta sequences at a false discovery rate of 0.05 in a later analysis. Some IMGT-functional V segments, including TRBV6-2 and TRBV6-3, could not be told apart with the 87-base-pair reads, so those segments were excluded. In vitro tests confirmed that a few of the cytomegalovirus-associated TCR beta chains recognize cytomegalovirus antigens. Because counts were too low, some 17 rarely observed V segments, including chromosome 9 orphons, were excluded from the earlier analysis of a few hundred of the donors. Roughly uniform sequencing depth across donors was assumed in presence/absence analyses, although this assumption may not hold. A further reported finding was that TCR beta sequences accurately predicted the HLA-A and HLA-B alleles for most subjects in the first cohort. Assigning TCR associations to individual alleles was difficult when HLA alleles, especially DR and DQ, strongly co-occurred. Most TCR sequences were seen in very few donors, while some public TCRs were found in many individuals. A total of fewer than 200 TCR beta chains were listed by the study as associated with cytomegalovirus. In a later analysis, HLA-associated TCR beta chains showed more clonal expansion and lower generation probabilities than non-associated chains that were equally common. Most CMV-associated TCR beta chains appeared to be HLA-restricted in a later analysis, and the HLA associations seemed to be driven largely by CMV exposure. In both the original and validation cohorts, the classifier was reported to diagnose cytomegalovirus status with high specificity and sensitivity. In a later analysis, the rate of TCR association differed among HLA loci, with DRB1 alleles having the most associated TCRs and HLA-C alleles having the fewest. Because some donors lacked HLA typing at each locus, the association tests relied only on the typed subset. Only TCR beta chains were sequenced in this cohort, and the absence of alpha or paired-chain data limited detectable features. V-gene and J-gene trimming of TCR beta chains was associated with a missense DCLRE1C variant in a later genetic analysis, and the association was replicated in an independent cohort. A cluster of highly shared sequence variants was judged likely to represent a technical artifact of the sequencing pipeline. CMV serostatus was the only immune exposure information available for the cohort. According to a later genetic analysis, donors in an Asian-associated ancestry cluster had fewer N-insertions in productive TCRs than the approximately 700-donor mean. Linkage disequilibrium might explain the correlated functional status among segregating V segments, but an unknown experimental factor could not be excluded.

The chain links TRBV4-1 with TRBJ2-2; the D gene is possibly TRBD2, with 6 bases matching. The receptor comes from a young man in good health and CMV-seronegative. The material sequenced was PBMCs. The sequenced DNA: TGCGCCAGCAGCAAAGTTGGAATCCGGGGGACCGGGGAGCTGTTTTTT. It is translated as CASSKVGIRGTGELFF.